The sample holds a few counts of the clone carrying this T cell receptor (beta chain). Its antigen is not known. The source of the sample is a study of T cell responses to AZD1222 COVID-19 vaccine. Overall study results and limits: Among those given AZD1222, only five to seven were seropositive at baseline. The study sampled repertoires only after the peak T cell response. Possibly, clonal diversity was underestimated; donors were largely white British and included more females.

Germline V gene lookup returns CDR1 PRHDT and CDR2 FYEKMQ (reference sequence). CDR3 length: 16 residues. The V gene end was trimmed by 4 bases and the J gene end by 2 bases; junction bases not matched to a gene: 6. The table came from immunoSEQ multiplex PCR; TCRdb's copy has only in-frame clones and leaves some out. The sample shows tens of thousands of clones, around nine tenths of them seen only once. Here the sequenced sample was peripheral blood, taken on day 0 of MenACWY control vaccination. This TCR was sampled from an adult in good health. The chain recombines TRBV13 with TRBJ1-4, with TRBD1 matching over 8 bases. The CDR3 protein is CASSSKTGGTNEKLFF. The CDR3, as DNA: TGTGCCAGCAGCTCGAAAACAGGGGGTACTAATGAAAAACTGTTTTTT. The full variable domain, in which reference TRBV13 and TRBJ1-4 provide the parts outside the CDR3, is AAGVIQSPRHLIKEKRETATLKCYPIPRHDTVYWYQQGPGQDPQFLISFYEKMQSDKGSIPDRFSAQQFSDYHSELNMSSLELGDSALYFCASSSKTGGTNEKLFFGSGTQLSVL.